This T cell receptor beta chain was identified in a study of glioma-infiltrating T cells after dendritic cell vaccination. Study-wide context: Autologous tumor lysate-pulsed dendritic cell vaccination was given between about 2003 and 2013. Three intradermal dendritic cell vaccine injections were given every two weeks. General observations from the study: Estimated pretreatment TIL content predicted outcome after dendritic cell vaccination.

Germline CDR1 and CDR2: SGHRS and YFSETQ. V lost 6 bases to trimming and J lost 4 bases; unmatched junction nucleotides: 9. CDR3 length equals 14 residues. Time point meaning: after dendritic cell vaccination, including at tumor progression/relapse. PBMC were collected before vaccination, two weeks after the third vaccination, and at progression. As to this clone: Its antigen is unidentified.

Produced via immunoSEQ multiplex PCR; TCRdb's table is partial and in-frame only. Of 55,000 to 75,000 clones in the sample, about four fifths are singletons; the top ten hold roughly 14%. This chain links TRBV5-1 with TRBJ2-7; 8 bases fit TRBD2. The sample consisted of blood, taken after dendritic cell vaccination. This TCR was recovered from a human donor with glioblastoma. The CDR3 DNA follows: TGCGCCAGCAAGCTGGGAGCGGGGGAGTACGAGCAGTACTTC. It codes for CASKLGAGEYEQYF.